The 31 T cell receptor beta chains listed next were all sequenced from one sample in a study of cytomegalovirus exposure and HLA in healthy donors. This PCR relied on a set of 60 Vbeta primers and 13 Jbeta primers. Produced via immunoSEQ multiplex PCR; TCRdb's table is partial and in-frame only. The sample includes about 200,000 clones, 82% of them seen just once. Sequencing used PBMCs. The origin of the receptors is a man aged 40-49 years in good health and CMV-seropositive.

The chain joins TRBV13 to TRBJ2-6; 10 bases line up with TRBD1. Germline lookup yields CDR1 PRHDT and CDR2 FYEKMQ (reference sequence). The CDR3 has 17 amino acids. V was clipped by 3 bases and J by 3 bases; unmatched bases: 5. The CDR3 is CASSLRQGANGANVLTF. CDR3 sequence (DNA): TGTGCCAGCAGCTTGCGACAGGGGGCTAATGGGGCCAACGTCCTGACTTTC.

This clone showed up just a few times. The V call is TRBV11-2, the J call TRBJ2-5, with 7 bases identical to TRBD2. This CDR3 has 16 residues. CDR1 is SGHAT, CDR2 FQNNGV, per germline. V dropped 5 bases and J dropped 0; count of bases not matched to a gene: 9. In DNA, the CDR3 is TGTGCCAGCAGCCGATACGGGACTACGTACCAAGAGACCCAGTACTTC. It codes for CASSRYGTTYQETQYF.

This clone turned up a few times. The V and J genes are TRBV7-3 and TRBJ2-5; D perhaps matches TRBD2 (6 bases). The CDR3 has 14 residues. The V end lost 3 bases, the J end lost 4 bases, and 12 bases lay between the germline ends. The germline gives CDR1 SGHTA, CDR2 FQGTGA. CDR3 in DNA: TGTGCCAGCAGCTTTGGGGGGTGGGGAGAGACCCAGTACTTC. It is translated as CASSFGGWGETQYF. Supplemented by reference TRBV7-3 and TRBJ2-5, the full variable domain reads GAGVSQTPSNKVTEKGKYVELRCDPISGHTALYWYRQSLGQGPEFLIYFQGTGAADDSGLPNDRFFAVRPEGSVSTLKIQRTERGDSAVYLCASSFGGWGETQYFGPGTRLLVL.

The rearrangement joins TRBV6-1 to TRBJ2-7; D not resolved. Germline CDR1 reads MNHNS; CDR2 reads SASEGT. The CDR3 spans 12 residues. V was clipped by 1 base and J by 9 bases, with 10 bases between them. Written as DNA, the CDR3 is TGTGCCAGCAGTGAAGGAGAGCGACTGCAGTACTTC. Its protein product is CASSEGERLQYF.

The chain employs TRBV6-4 and TRBJ2-2; TRBD2 aligns across 8 bases. V was pared by 0 bases and J by 1 base, with 1 base of the junction left unmatched. CDR1 is MRHNA, CDR2 SNTAGT, per germline. The CDR3 covers 16 residues. CDR3 residues: CASSDSLAVNTGELFF. In nucleotides, the CDR3 is TGTGCCAGCAGTGACTCACTAGCGGTGAACACCGGGGAGCTGTTTTTT.

The chain uses TRBV6-5 and TRBJ2-5; weak D call: TRBD1 (6 bases). The CDR3 has 13 residues. V was clipped by 11 bases and J by 7 bases, with 20 bases between them. Germline V gene data show CDR1 as MNHEY and CDR2 as SVGAGI. The CDR3 nucleotides are TGTGCCTCCAGGGCCCCAGGGGCGCTGACCCAGTACTTC. Protein: CASRAPGALTQYF.

In its sample, this clone was seen a few times. The CDR3 nucleotides read TGTGCCAGCAGTGATGCCCAGTCAGACTATGGCTACACCTTC. This codes for CASSDAQSDYGYTF. J is TRBJ1-2 and V is TRBV25-1, with D hard to call. Germline lookup yields CDR1 MGHDK and CDR2 SYGVNS. V dropped 3 bases and J dropped 3 bases, with 11 bases sitting between them. CDR3 length equals 14 residues.

The rearrangement links TRBV30 to TRBJ2-1, with TRBD2 as a possible D gene (6 bases). CDR3 length equals 13 residues. The V gene's germline CDR1 is GTSNPN and CDR2 SVGIG (reference sequence). The V and J ends lost 5 bases and 3 bases respectively, with 11 bases between them. CDR3 coding DNA: TGTGCCTGGGCCTGGACTATCTACAATGAGCAGTTCTTC. Its translation: CAWAWTIYNEQFF. Full variable domain (missing parts from reference TRBV30 and TRBJ2-1): SQTIHQWPATLVQPVGSPLSLECTVEGTSNPNLYWYRQAAGRGLQLLFYSVGIGQISSEVPQNLSASRPQDRQFILSSKKLLLSDSGFYLCAWAWTIYNEQFFGPGTRLTVL.

The V call is TRBV5-1, the J call TRBJ2-2; 13 bases line up with TRBD2. J was trimmed by 6 bases and V by 0 bases; bases with no gene match: 5. This CDR3 contains 17 residues. Germline V lookup: CDR1 SGHRS, CDR2 YFSETQ. The CDR3 bases are TGCGCCAGCAGCTTGGGAACTAGCGGGAGGGCCTCCGGGGAGCTGTTTTTT. It is translated as CASSLGTSGRASGELFF.

The rearrangement uses TRBV5-3 and TRBJ1-1; D is perhaps TRBD1 (6 bases). Being an ORF, TRBV5-3 has a function that is uncertain. The CDR3 length is 16 residues. Trimming removed 5 bases from V and 3 bases from J, with 20 bases in between. CDR3 DNA sequence: TGTGCCAGAAGGATTGCGGGGGGCGTATCGGACACTGAAGCTTTCTTT. Encoded protein: CARRIAGGVSDTEAFF.

This chain joins TRBV5-8 and TRBJ2-3; the D gene is possibly TRBD2 (6 bases). Germline CDR1 reads SGHTS; CDR2 reads YDEGEE. The CDR3 consists of 15 residues. The germline V and J ends were trimmed by 1 base and 1 base, with 10 bases remaining between them. CDR3 coding DNA: TGTGCCAGCAGCTTGAAAGGACTACGCACAGATACGCAGTATTTT. Amino acid sequence: CASSLKGLRTDTQYF.

The chain employs TRBV7-9 and TRBJ2-5; TRBD1 matches at 8 bases. Germline values: CDR1 SEHNR, CDR2 FQNEAQ (reference sequence). CDR3 length: 14 residues. With 4 bases clipped from V and 5 bases from J, the junction kept 6 bases outside the gene matches. The CDR3 sequence: CASSWQGATETQYF. DNA of the CDR3: TGTGCCAGCAGCTGGCAGGGGGCGACGGAGACCCAGTACTTC.

The chain joins TRBV28 to TRBJ2-5; D uncertain. Germline-derived CDR1 and CDR2 are MDHEN and SYDVKM. V was clipped by 2 bases and J by 3 bases, with 10 bases between them. The CDR3 totals 14 residues. DNA for the CDR3: TGTGCCAGCAGTTTAGCCAGGCACGAAGAGACCCAGTACTTC. Translation gives CASSLARHEETQYF.

The V and J genes are TRBV4-2 and TRBJ2-2; weak D call: TRBD2 (5 bases). With 3 bases removed from V and 6 bases from J, the gap between germline ends came to 17 bases. The germline gives CDR1 LGHNA, CDR2 YNFKEQ. CDR3 length: 16 residues. The CDR3 sequence is CASSQRAVAKAGELFF. CDR3 nucleotide sequence: TGTGCCAGCAGCCAGCGGGCGGTAGCGAAGGCCGGGGAGCTGTTTTTT.

This clone was seen more than once but under ten times. The chain recombines TRBV25-1 with TRBJ1-5; D is unresolved. The CDR3 totals 12 residues. Trimming took 8 bases from V and 6 from J, leaving 11 bases between them. Germline loops: CDR1 MGHDK, CDR2 SYGVNS. The CDR3 DNA reads as TGTGCCAGCTCTGCGGGTGGTCAGCCCCAGCATTTT. Amino acid sequence: CASSAGGQPQHF.

The chain carries TRBV9 and TRBJ2-1, with D possibly TRBD2 on 5 matching bases. Germline CDR1 SGDLS, CDR2 YYNGEE. V lost 2 bases and J 0 bases, leaving 12 bases between the germline ends. The CDR3 spans 16 residues. This CDR3 reads CASSVSSHGSYNEQFF. The DNA of the CDR3 is TGTGCCAGCAGCGTCTCTAGCCACGGCTCCTACAATGAGCAGTTCTTC.

The chain links TRBV27 to TRBJ1-1; D is unresolved. Trimming stripped 8 bases from V and 3 bases from J, with 13 bases between. There are 13 residues in the CDR3. CDR1 and CDR2 (germline): MNHEY, SMNVEV (reference sequence). CDR3 bases: TGTGCCAGCTCCTTGCGGGATTACACTGAAGCTTTCTTT. Residues: CASSLRDYTEAFF.

The rearrangement joins TRBV5-6 to TRBJ2-3, with 15 bases aligning to TRBD2. Losses at the gene ends were 5 bases for V and 6 bases for J; bases not matched to a gene: 4. Germline V gene lookup returns CDR1 SGHDT and CDR2 YYEEEE. CDR3 length: 15 amino acids. The CDR3 region is CASSFGLAGGDTQYF. The CDR3 DNA is TGTGCCAGCAGTTTCGGACTAGCGGGAGGGGATACGCAGTATTTT.

The rearrangement links TRBV10-3 to TRBJ1-1; D remains unclear. The CDR3 is 14 residues long. The germline V gene has CDR1 ENHRY and CDR2 SYGVKD. V lost 3 bases and J 1 base, leaving 9 bases between the germline ends. The CDR3 protein is CAISDRVQNTEAFF. The DNA for the CDR3 is TGTGCCATCAGTGACCGCGTTCAGAACACTGAAGCTTTCTTT.

This CDR3 is CASSARRVGWEGLNEQFF. The CDR3 DNA reads TGCGCCAGCAGTGCCCGGAGGGTTGGGTGGGAGGGCCTGAATGAGCAGTTCTTC. This chain uses TRBV10-2 with TRBJ2-1; 7 bases line up with TRBD2. The length of the CDR3 is 18 residues. V shed 4 bases and J 7 bases; nucleotides not matched to a gene: 19. The germline gives CDR1 WSHSY, CDR2 SAAADI.

The rearrangement joins TRBV9 to TRBJ2-5; D may be TRBD2 (6 bases). Germline CDR1 and CDR2: SGDLS and YYNGEE. The CDR3 sequence is 15 residues long. Between the trimmed V and J ends, which lost 0 bases and 2 bases, there was a span of 11 bases. This chain's CDR3 is CASSVDVSGQETQYF. DNA of the CDR3: TGTGCCAGCAGCGTAGACGTTAGCGGACAAGAGACCCAGTACTTC.

The rearrangement links TRBV6-6 to TRBJ2-7; 7 bases line up with TRBD1. This CDR3 is 15 amino acids long. V dropped 3 bases and J dropped 5; count of bases not matched to a gene: 10. The V gene's germline CDR1 is MNHNY and CDR2 SVGAGI (reference sequence). The CDR3 DNA reads TGTGCCAGCAGTTATTCCGACAGGGTGACTGACGAGCAGTACTTC. It yields the protein CASSYSDRVTDEQYF.

This sequence joins TRBV7-8 and TRBJ1-5, with D tentatively TRBD1 (5 bases). Germline CDR1 is SGHVS and CDR2 is FQNEAQ. V dropped 1 base and J dropped 6 bases, with 10 bases sitting between them. This CDR3 is built from 14 residues. The CDR3 loop reads CASSLGGGVQPQHF. CDR3 nucleotides: TGTGCCAGCAGCTTAGGGGGAGGGGTTCAGCCCCAGCATTTT.

The V gene is TRBV11-2, the J gene TRBJ2-1; 9 nucleotides agree with TRBD2. CDR1 SGHAT and CDR2 FQNNGV come from the germline V gene. The CDR3 is made up of 15 amino acids. Trimming took 5 bases from V and 6 from J; bases not matched to a gene: 8. The CDR3 region is CASSPTSGTPNEQFF. The CDR3 coding sequence is TGTGCCAGCAGCCCGACTAGCGGTACGCCCAATGAGCAGTTCTTC.

The chain recombines TRBV28 with TRBJ2-1; 9 bases align to TRBD2. The junction had 10 bases not matched to a gene; V was cut back by 8 bases and J by 5 bases. There are 15 residues in the CDR3. Germline-derived CDR1 and CDR2 are MDHEN and SYDVKM. The CDR3 DNA sequence: TGTGCCAGCTCCGCCGCGGGAGGGATGGACAATGAGCAGTTCTTC. It translates to CASSAAGGMDNEQFF.

The chain combines TRBV19 with TRBJ1-1, with no clear D. V was clipped by 4 bases and J by 7 bases, with 19 bases between them. Germline V CDR1 and CDR2: LNHDA, SQIVND (reference sequence). The CDR3 has 15 residues. Here the CDR3 DNA reads TGTGCCAGTAGTAACCCGTTAGGGAGGTGGCATGAAGCTTTCTTT. Amino acid sequence: CASSNPLGRWHEAFF.

As for this clone: The junction does not match germline at one end; this may be a read error. At the DNA level, this CDR3 is encoded by other sequences in the same sample as well. This chain joins TRBV7-7 and TRBJ2-2; 8 bases are shared with TRBD1. Germline V gene data show CDR1 as SSHAT and CDR2 as FNYEAQ (reference sequence). The CDR3 has 15 residues. The CDR3 region has the DNA TGTGCTAGCAGCTCCGACAGGGGTGGCACCGGGGAGCTGTTTTTT. Protein: CASSSDRGGTGELFF.

V and J are TRBV29-1 and TRBJ2-5; 7 nucleotides align to TRBD1. V lost 4 bases and J lost 5; bases outside the gene matches: 10. This CDR3 is 14 amino acids long. Germline values: CDR1 SQVTM, CDR2 ANQGSEA. Here the CDR3 DNA reads TGCAGCGTTGGTAGTTACAGGGGTCCGGAGACCCAGTACTTC. It encodes CSVGSYRGPETQYF.

The chain joins TRBV25-1 to TRBJ2-1, with 11 positions matching TRBD2. This CDR3 is 18 amino acids long. Germline CDR1 MGHDK, CDR2 SYGVNS. With 6 bases clipped from V and 2 bases from J, the junction kept 12 bases outside the gene matches. CDR3 in amino acids: CASSQTSGILKAYNEQFF. CDR3 nucleotide sequence: TGTGCCAGCAGCCAGACTAGCGGGATCCTTAAGGCCTACAATGAGCAGTTCTTC.

V gene TRBV2 combines with J gene TRBJ1-6; D may be TRBD1 (5 bases). Germline-derived CDR1 and CDR2 are SNHLY and FYNNEI. This CDR3 comprises 14 residues. Trimming shortened V by 11 bases and J by 5 bases, and 16 bases separated the two germline ends. CDR3 sequence (DNA): TGTGCCTCAGCGGGGGGGACCCATAATTCACCCCTCCACTTT. This translates into CASAGGTHNSPLHF.

V and J are TRBV9 and TRBJ2-1; D may be TRBD2 (5 bases). Germline CDR1 is SGDLS and CDR2 is YYNGEE. Trimming pared 0 bases from V and 9 bases from J, leaving 16 bases between. The CDR3 totals 15 residues. CDR3 coding DNA: TGTGCCAGCAGCGTAGATGGAGGCCGCCCGGGTGAGCAGTTCTTC. This gives the protein CASSVDGGRPGEQFF.